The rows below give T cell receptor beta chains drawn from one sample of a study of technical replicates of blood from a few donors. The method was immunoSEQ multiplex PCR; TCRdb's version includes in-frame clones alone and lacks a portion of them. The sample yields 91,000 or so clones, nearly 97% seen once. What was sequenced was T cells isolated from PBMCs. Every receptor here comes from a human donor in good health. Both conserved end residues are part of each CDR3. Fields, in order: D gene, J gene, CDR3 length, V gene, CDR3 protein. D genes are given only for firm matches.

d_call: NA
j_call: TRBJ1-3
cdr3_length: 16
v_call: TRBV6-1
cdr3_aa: CASSELFGQHGNTIYF

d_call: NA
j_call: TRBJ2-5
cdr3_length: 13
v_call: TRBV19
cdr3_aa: CASSIRRGETQYF

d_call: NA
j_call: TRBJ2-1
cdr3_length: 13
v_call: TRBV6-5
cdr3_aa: CASSSPSYNEQFF

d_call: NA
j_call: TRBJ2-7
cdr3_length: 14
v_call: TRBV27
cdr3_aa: CASSPAGPTYEQYF

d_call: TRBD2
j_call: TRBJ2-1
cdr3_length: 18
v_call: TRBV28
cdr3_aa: CASSSNARSSGRAPEQFF

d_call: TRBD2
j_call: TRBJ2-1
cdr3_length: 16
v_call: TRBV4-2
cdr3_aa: CASSPNGLAGGNEQFF

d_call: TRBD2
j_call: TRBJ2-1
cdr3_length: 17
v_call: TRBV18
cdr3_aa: CASSPYTGTSAKNEQFF

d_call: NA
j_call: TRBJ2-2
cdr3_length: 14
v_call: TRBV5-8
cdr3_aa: CASSLAERTGELFF

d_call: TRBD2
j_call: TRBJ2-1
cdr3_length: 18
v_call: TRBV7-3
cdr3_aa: CASSLKRGERGYNDEQFF

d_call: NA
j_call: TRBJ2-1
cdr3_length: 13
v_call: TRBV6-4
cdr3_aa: CASKGTGSYEQFF

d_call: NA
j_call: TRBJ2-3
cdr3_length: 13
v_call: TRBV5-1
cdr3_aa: CASSLERSDTQYF

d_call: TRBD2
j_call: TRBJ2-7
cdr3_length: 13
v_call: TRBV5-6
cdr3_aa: CASRSGIGYEQYF

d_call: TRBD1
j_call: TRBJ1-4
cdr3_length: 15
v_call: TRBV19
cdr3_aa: CASRDRAGANEKLFF

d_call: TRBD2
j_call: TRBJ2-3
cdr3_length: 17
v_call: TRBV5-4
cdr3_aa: CASSFLIAGGDANTQYF

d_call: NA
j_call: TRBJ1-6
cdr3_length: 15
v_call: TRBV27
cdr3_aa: CASSFQDRLNSPLHF